Detailed here is one T cell receptor beta chain. Its target is not known. This CDR3 has 9 residues. Trimming stripped 4 bases from V and 7 bases from J, with 4 bases between. Germline values: CDR1 SQVTM, CDR2 ANQGSEA. RNA, once extracted, was reverse transcribed into cDNA for use as the sequencing template. Only in-frame clones appear in the TCRdb table, and some are missing; sequencing was by immunoSEQ multiplex PCR. The sample has roughly 170,000 clones; 59% are singletons. The data originate from a study of CD8+ T cells in alopecia areata. Study results and limitations: Among patients, TCR sharing was less clear than in mice, a difference possibly due in part to HLA diversity in the patient population. Lesional scalp exceeded normal scalp in clonality, especially in alopecia totalis/universalis.

Alopecia areata patients provided lesional scalp punch biopsies and peripheral blood. The origin of this receptor is a human donor with alopecia areata. Sequences were derived from CD4+ T cells sorted from blood, sampled at week 0. The V gene is TRBV29-1, the J gene TRBJ1-1; D gene ambiguous. CDR3 bases: TGCAGCGTTGGAGGTGAAGCTTTCTTT. Translated: CSVGGEAFF.